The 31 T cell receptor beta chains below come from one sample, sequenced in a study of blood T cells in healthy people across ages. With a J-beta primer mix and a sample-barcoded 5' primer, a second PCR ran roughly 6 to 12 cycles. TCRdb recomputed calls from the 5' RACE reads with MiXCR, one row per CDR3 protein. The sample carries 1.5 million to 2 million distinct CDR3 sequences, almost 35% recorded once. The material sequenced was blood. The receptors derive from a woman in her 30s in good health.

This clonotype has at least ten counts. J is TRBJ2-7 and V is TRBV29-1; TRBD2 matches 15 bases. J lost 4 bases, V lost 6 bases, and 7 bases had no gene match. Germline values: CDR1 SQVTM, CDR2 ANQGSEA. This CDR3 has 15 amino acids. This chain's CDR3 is CSVSLGTSGRYEQYF. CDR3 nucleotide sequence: TGCAGCGTCAGCCTCGGGACTAGCGGGAGGTACGAGCAGTACTTC.

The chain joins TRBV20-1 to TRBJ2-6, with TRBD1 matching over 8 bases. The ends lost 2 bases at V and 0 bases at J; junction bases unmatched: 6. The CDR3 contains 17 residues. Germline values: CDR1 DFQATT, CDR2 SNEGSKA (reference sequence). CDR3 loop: CSARHPTGGSGANVLTF. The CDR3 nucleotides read TGCAGTGCTAGACACCCTACAGGGGGCTCTGGGGCCAACGTCCTGACTTTC.

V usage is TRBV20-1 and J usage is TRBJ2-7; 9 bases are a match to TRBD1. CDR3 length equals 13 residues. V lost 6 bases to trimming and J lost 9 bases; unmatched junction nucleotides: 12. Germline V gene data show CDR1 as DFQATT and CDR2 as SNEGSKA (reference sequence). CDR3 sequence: CSAKGTGLSGQYF. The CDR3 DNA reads TGCAGTGCGAAGGGGACAGGGCTTTCCGGGCAGTACTTC.

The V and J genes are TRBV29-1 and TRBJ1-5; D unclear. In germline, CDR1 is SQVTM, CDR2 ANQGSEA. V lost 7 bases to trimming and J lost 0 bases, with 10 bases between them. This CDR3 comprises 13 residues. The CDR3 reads CSAGKDSNQPQHF. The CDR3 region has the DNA TGCAGCGCCGGCAAGGATAGCAATCAGCCCCAGCATTTT.

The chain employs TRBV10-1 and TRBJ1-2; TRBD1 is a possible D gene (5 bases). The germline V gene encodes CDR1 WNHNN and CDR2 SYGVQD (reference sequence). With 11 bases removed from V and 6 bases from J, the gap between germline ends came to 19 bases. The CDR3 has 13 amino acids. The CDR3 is CAESGEPWDGYTF. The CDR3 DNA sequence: TGCGCCGAGTCGGGGGAGCCTTGGGATGGCTACACCTTC.

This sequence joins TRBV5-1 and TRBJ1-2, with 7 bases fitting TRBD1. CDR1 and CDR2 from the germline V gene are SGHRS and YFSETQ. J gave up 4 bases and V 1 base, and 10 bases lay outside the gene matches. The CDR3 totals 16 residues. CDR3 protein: CASSLMPTGTAYGYTF. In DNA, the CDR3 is TGCGCCAGCAGCTTGATGCCGACCGGGACAGCCTATGGCTACACCTTC.

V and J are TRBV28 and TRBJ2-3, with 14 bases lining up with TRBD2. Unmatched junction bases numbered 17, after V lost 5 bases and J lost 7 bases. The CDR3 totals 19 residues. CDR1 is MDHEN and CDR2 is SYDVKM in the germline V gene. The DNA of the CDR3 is TGTGCCAGCAGTCGTTCAGGGGGCCCGGGGACTAGCGGGAGAAATACGCAGTATTTT. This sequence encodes CASSRSGGPGTSGRNTQYF.

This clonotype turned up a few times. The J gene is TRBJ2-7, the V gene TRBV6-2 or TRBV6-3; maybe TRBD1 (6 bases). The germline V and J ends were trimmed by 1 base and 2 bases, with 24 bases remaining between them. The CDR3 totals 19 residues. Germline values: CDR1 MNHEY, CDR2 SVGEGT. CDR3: CASSYLGTNRVKHTYEQYF. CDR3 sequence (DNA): TGTGCCAGCAGTTACTTGGGCACCAACAGGGTGAAACATACCTACGAGCAGTACTTC.

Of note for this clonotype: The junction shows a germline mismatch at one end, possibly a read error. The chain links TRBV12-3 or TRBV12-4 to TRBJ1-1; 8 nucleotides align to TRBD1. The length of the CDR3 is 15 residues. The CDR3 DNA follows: TGTGCCAGCACCATTCTTAGGACAGGGTTTACTGGAGCTTTCTTT. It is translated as CASTILRTGFTGAFF.

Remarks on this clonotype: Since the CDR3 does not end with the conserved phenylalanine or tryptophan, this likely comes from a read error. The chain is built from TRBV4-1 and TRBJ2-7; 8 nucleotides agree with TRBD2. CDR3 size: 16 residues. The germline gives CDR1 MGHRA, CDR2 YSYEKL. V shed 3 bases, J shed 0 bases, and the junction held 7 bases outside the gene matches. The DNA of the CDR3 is TGCGCCAGCAGCCAGCTCGGCGGGGGGCCCTCCTACGAGCAGTACTGC. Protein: CASSQLGGGPSYEQYC.

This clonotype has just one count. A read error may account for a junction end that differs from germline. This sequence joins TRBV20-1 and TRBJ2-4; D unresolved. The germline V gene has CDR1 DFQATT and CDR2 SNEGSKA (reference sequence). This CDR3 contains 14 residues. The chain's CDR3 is CSARTPLGKNIRYF. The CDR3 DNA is TGCAGTGCTAGGACCCCTTTGGGCAAAAACATTCGGTACTTC.

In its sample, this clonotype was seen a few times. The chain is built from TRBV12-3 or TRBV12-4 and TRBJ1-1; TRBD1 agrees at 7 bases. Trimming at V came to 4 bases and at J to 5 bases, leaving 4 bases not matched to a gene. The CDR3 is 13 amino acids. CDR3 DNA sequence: TGTGCCAGCAGTTATGACAGGGCGACTGAAGCTTTCTTT. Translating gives CASSYDRATEAFF.

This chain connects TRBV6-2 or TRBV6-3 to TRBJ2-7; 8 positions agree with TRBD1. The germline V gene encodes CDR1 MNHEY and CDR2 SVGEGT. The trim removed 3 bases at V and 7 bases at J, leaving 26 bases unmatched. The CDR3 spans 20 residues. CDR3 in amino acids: CASSYDTAGTGYMVSSEQYF. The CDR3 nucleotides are TGTGCCAGCAGTTATGACACTGCCGGGACAGGATACATGGTATCCTCAGAGCAGTACTTC.

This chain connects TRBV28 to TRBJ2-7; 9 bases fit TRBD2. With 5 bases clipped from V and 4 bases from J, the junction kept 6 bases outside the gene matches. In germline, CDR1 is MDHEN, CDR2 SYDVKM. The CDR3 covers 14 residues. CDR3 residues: CASSRSGSTYEQYF. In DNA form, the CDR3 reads TGTGCCAGCAGTCGTAGCGGGAGCACGTACGAGCAGTACTTC.

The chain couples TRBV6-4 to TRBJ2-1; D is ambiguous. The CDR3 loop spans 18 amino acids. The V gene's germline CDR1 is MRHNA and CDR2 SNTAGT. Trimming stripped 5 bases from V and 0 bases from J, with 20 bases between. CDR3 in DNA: TGTGCCAGCAGTCCCCAGGCGAGTTTCTCTCTCTCCTACAATGAGCAGTTCTTC. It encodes CASSPQASFSLSYNEQFF.

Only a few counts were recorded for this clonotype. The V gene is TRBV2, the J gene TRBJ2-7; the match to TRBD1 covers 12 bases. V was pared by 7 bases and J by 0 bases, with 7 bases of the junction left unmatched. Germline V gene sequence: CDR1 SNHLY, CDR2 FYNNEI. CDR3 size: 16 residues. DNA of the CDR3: TGTGCCAGCACCCCAGGGACAGGGGGCCTCTCCTACGAGCAGTACTTC. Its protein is CASTPGTGGLSYEQYF. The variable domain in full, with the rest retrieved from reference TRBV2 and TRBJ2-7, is EPEVTQTPSHQVTQMGQEVILRCVPISNHLYFYWYRQILGQKVEFLVSFYNNEISEKSEIFDDQFSVERPDGSNFTLKIRSTKLEDSAMYFCASTPGTGGLSYEQYFGPGTRLTVT.

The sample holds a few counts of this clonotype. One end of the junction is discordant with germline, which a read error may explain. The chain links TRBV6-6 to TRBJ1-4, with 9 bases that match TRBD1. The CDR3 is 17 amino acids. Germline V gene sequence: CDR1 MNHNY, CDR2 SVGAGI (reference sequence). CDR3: CASSYTLQGAVNEKRFF. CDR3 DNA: TGTGCCAGCAGTTACACCCTACAGGGGGCGGTGAATGAAAAACGGTTTTTT.

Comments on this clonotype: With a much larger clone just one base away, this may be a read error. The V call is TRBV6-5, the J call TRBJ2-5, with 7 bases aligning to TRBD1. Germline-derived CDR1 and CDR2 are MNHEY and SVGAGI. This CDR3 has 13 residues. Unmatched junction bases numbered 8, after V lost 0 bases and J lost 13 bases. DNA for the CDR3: TGTGCCAGCAGTTACTCGACAGGGAACGAGCGGTACTTC. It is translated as CASSYSTGNERYF.

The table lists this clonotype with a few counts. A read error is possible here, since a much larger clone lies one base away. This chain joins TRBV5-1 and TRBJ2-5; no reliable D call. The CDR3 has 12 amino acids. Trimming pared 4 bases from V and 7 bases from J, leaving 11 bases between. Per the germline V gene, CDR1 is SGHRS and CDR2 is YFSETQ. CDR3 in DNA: TGCGCCAGCAGCGACGGTTGCGGGACCCAGTACTTC. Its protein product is CASSDGCGTQYF.

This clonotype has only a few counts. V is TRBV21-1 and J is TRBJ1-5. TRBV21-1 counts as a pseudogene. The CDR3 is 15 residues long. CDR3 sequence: CASSKVRAWHQPQHF. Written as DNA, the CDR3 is TGTGCCAGCAGCAAAGTGAGGGCATGGCATCAGCCCCAGCATTTT.

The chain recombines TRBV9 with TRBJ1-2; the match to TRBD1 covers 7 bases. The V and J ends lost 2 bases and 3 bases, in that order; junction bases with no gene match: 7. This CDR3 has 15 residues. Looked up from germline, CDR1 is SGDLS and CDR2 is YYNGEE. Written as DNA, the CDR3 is TGTGCCAGCAGCGTCGGGACAGTCAAGGACTATGGCTACACCTTC. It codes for CASSVGTVKDYGYTF.

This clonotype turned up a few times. The CDR3 DNA is TGCAGTGCTAGATACCGTGGGCCCGGGGATACGCAGTATTTT. Protein product: CSARYRGPGDTQYF. V is TRBV20-1 and J is TRBJ2-3; D unresolved. Germline CDR1 reads DFQATT; CDR2 reads SNEGSKA (reference sequence). The CDR3 runs to 14 residues. V was shortened by 2 bases and J by 6 bases, with 15 bases between the two germline ends.

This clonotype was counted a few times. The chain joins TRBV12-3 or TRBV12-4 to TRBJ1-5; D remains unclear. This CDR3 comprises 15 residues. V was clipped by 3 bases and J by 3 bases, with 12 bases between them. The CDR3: CASSFVSIHNQPQHF. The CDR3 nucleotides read TGTGCCAGCAGTTTTGTCAGTATCCACAATCAGCCCCAGCATTTT.

The CDR3 protein is CASSSAGDRADEQYF. DNA of the CDR3: TGCGCCAGCAGCTCCGCCGGCGACAGGGCAGACGAGCAGTACTTC. The J gene is TRBJ2-7, the V gene TRBV5-1; 7 nucleotides agree with TRBD1. Germline V gene data show CDR1 as SGHRS and CDR2 as YFSETQ. V gave up 3 bases and J gave up 5 bases; unmatched junction bases: 11. This CDR3 has 15 residues.

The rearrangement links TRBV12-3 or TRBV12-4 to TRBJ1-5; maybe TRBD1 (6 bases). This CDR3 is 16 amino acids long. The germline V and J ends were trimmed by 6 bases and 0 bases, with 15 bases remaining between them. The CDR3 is CASRTGARSSNQPQHF. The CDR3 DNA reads TGTGCCAGCAGGACGGGGGCTCGGAGTAGCAATCAGCCCCAGCATTTT.

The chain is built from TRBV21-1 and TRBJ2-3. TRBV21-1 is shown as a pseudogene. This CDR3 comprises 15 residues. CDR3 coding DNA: TGTGCCAGCAAGAAAAATGGACCACGCACAGGTACGCAGTATTTT. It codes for CASKKNGPRTGTQYF.

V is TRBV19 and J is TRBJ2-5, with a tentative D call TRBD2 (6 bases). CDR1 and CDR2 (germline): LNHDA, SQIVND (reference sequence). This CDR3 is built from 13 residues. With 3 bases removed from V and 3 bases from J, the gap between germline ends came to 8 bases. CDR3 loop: CASSISGEETQYF. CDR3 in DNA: TGTGCCAGTAGTATTAGCGGCGAAGAGACCCAGTACTTC.

The DNA of the CDR3 is TGTGCCAGCAGCTCGCGGGACATCGTCATAGGGGAACTGTTTTTT. Amino acid sequence: CASSSRDIVIGELFF. The chain couples TRBV7-2 to TRBJ1-4; D is possibly TRBD1 (6 bases). Trimming shortened V by 4 bases and J by 12 bases, and 21 bases separated the two germline ends. Per the germline V gene, CDR1 is SGHTA and CDR2 is FQGNSA. The CDR3 totals 15 residues.

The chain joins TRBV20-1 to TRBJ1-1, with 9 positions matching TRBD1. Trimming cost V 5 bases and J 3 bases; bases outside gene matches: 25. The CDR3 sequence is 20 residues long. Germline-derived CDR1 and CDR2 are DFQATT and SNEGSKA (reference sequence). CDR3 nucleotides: TGCAGTGCTGGTCCTGGGGACAGGGTAAACTCCGAAGGGTTGTACACTGAAGCTTTCTTT. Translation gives CSAGPGDRVNSEGLYTEAFF.

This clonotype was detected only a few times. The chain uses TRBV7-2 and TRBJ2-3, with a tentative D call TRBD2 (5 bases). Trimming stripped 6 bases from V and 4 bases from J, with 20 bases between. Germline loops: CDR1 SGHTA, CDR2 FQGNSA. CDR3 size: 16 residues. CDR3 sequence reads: CASSSPPRGYADTQYF. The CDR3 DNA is TGTGCCAGCAGTTCACCCCCAAGAGGGTACGCAGATACGCAGTATTTT.

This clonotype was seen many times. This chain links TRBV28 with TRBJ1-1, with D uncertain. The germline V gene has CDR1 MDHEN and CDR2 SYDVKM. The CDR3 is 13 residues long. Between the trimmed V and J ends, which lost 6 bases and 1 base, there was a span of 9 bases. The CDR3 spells CASSSRGNTEAFF. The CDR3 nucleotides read TGTGCCAGCAGCTCCCGGGGGAACACTGAAGCTTTCTTT.